The rows below give T cell receptor beta chains drawn from one sample of a study of CD4 T cells in relation to SARS-CoV-2 and coronaviruses. Their specific antigens are unknown. Assay used: immunoSEQ multiplex PCR; TCRdb lists only in-frame clones, some missing. The table shows about 21,000 clones, with more than 65% occurring only once. What was sequenced was CD4+ T cells from PBMCs, cultured in vitro. These receptors all stem from a human donor in good health. Both conserved end residues are part of each CDR3. Each record gives: V gene, clone size, J gene, D gene, CDR3 DNA, CDR3 protein. A D gene is named only where the DNA matches it firmly. Not every row has a clone size; where given, it reads once, few, many or a size class.

v_gene: TRBV9
abundance: NA
j_gene: TRBJ2-7
d_gene: NA
CDR3nt: TGTGCCAGCAGCCCTAGACTGGACTCCTACGAGCAGTACTTC
CDR3aa: CASSPRLDSYEQYF

v_gene: TRBV5-8
abundance: NA
j_gene: TRBJ2-5
d_gene: NA
CDR3nt: TGTGCCAGCAGCCAAGCGGAGCAAGAGACCCAGTACTTC
CDR3aa: CASSQAEQETQYF

v_gene: TRBV5-1
abundance: NA
j_gene: TRBJ2-2
d_gene: NA
CDR3nt: TGCGCCAGCAGCTTGTTTTCTCAGGGACGGAACTCAAACACCGGGGAGCTGTTTTTT
CDR3aa: CASSLFSQGRNSNTGELFF

v_gene: TRBV3-1/TRBV3-2
abundance: once
j_gene: TRBJ2-2
d_gene: TRBD2
CDR3nt: TGTGCCAGCACCCTTAGCGGGATCCGAACCGGGGAGCTGTTTTTT
CDR3aa: CASTLSGIRTGELFF

v_gene: TRBV12-3/TRBV12-4
abundance: NA
j_gene: TRBJ2-4
d_gene: NA
CDR3nt: TGTGCCAGCAGTTTATCTGGAGGCAACATTCAGTACTTC
CDR3aa: CASSLSGGNIQYF

v_gene: TRBV5-1
abundance: NA
j_gene: TRBJ2-5
d_gene: TRBD2
CDR3nt: TGCGCCAGCAGCCTATGGGGGACTAGCGGGAGGGAGACCCAGTACTTC
CDR3aa: CASSLWGTSGRETQYF

v_gene: TRBV2
abundance: few
j_gene: TRBJ1-5
d_gene: NA
CDR3nt: TGTGCCAGCAGCGACCCGGGACGGCCAAATCAGCCCCAGCATTTT
CDR3aa: CASSDPGRPNQPQHF

v_gene: TRBV18
abundance: NA
j_gene: TRBJ2-7
d_gene: NA
CDR3nt: TGTGCCAGCTCACCGGGACATCGATTAGACGAGCAGTACTTC
CDR3aa: CASSPGHRLDEQYF

v_gene: TRBV12-3/TRBV12-4
abundance: NA
j_gene: TRBJ1-1
d_gene: NA
CDR3nt: TGTGCCAGCAGTTTAGGGCAGGGGTCTGAAGCTTTCTTT
CDR3aa: CASSLGQGSEAFF

v_gene: TRBV6-1
abundance: NA
j_gene: TRBJ2-1
d_gene: TRBD2
CDR3nt: TGTGCCAGCAGTGAAGACCTAGCGGGGATCTTGGACAATGAGCAGTTCTTC
CDR3aa: CASSEDLAGILDNEQFF

v_gene: TRBV7-8
abundance: NA
j_gene: TRBJ1-2
d_gene: NA
CDR3nt: TGTGCCAGCAGCTTAGTCGAAGGGCGACGGGACTACACCTTC
CDR3aa: CASSLVEGRRDYTF

v_gene: TRBV28
abundance: NA
j_gene: TRBJ1-5
d_gene: NA
CDR3nt: TGTGCCAGCAGTTTATTACTCCTGACTGGTATGTATAGTCAGCCCCAGCATTTT
CDR3aa: CASSLLLLTGMYSQPQHF

v_gene: TRBV5-1
abundance: NA
j_gene: TRBJ2-1
d_gene: NA
CDR3nt: TGCGCCAGCAGCTGGGGAGCGGCCAGCTCCTACAATGAGCAGTTCTTC
CDR3aa: CASSWGAASSYNEQFF

v_gene: TRBV4-2
abundance: NA
j_gene: TRBJ2-3
d_gene: NA
CDR3nt: TGTGCCAGCAGCTCACAGCGGCGCACAGATACGCAGTATTTT
CDR3aa: CASSSQRRTDTQYF

v_gene: TRBV18
abundance: NA
j_gene: TRBJ1-6
d_gene: NA
CDR3nt: TGTGCCAGCTCACCGGGGGGACGGGAAAATTCACCCCTCCACTTT
CDR3aa: CASSPGGRENSPLHF

v_gene: TRBV13
abundance: NA
j_gene: TRBJ2-1
d_gene: TRBD2
CDR3nt: TGTGCCAGCAGCTTAGAGGCTAGCGGGAGTGAGCAGTTCTTC
CDR3aa: CASSLEASGSEQFF